This T cell receptor beta chain was sequenced in a study of blood T cells in healthy people across ages. Looked up from germline, CDR1 is SGHVS and CDR2 is FQNEAQ. The CDR3 has 16 residues. The junction had 6 bases not matched to a gene; V was cut back by 3 bases and J by 1 base. A second PCR, run for roughly 7 to 12 cycles, used a sample-barcoded 5' primer plus a J-beta primer mix. TCRdb passed the 5' RACE reads through MiXCR, listing each CDR3 protein once. The sample has 1.4 million to 1.5 million distinct CDR3 sequences; 42% are singletons. The sample holds a few counts of this clonotype. What it binds is unknown. Findings of the study overall: Expanded clonotype shifts may have been confounded, as the donors had an unknown CMV status.

Sequencing used blood. This rearrangement joins TRBV7-8 to TRBJ2-5; 9 positions agree with TRBD2. This TCR was sampled from a woman younger than 30 in good health. In nucleotides, the CDR3 is TGTGCCAGCAGCTTGACGGCGGGAGGGGGCCAAGAGACCCAGTACTTC. Protein: CASSLTAGGGQETQYF.